The 21 T cell receptor beta chains presented below share a single source sample, sequenced in a study of blood T cell repertoires in COVID-19. Data came from immunoSEQ multiplex PCR; TCRdb stores just in-frame clones and leaves some out. The table records more than 45,000 clones, more than 85% of them present only once. Material: peripheral blood. These receptors originate from a human donor with active COVID-19. The donor label of this sample is uncertain.

CDR3 bases: TGCGCCAGCAGCCAAGAAGCAGGCTATGGCTACACCTTC. Amino acids: CASSQEAGYGYTF. This rearrangement joins TRBV4-3 to TRBJ1-2; D gene unclear. CDR3 size: 13 residues. V lost 0 bases, J lost 4 bases, and 6 bases lay in between. In germline, CDR1 is LGHNA, CDR2 YSLEER.

This clone was detected only once. The V and J genes are TRBV18 and TRBJ2-3; 7 bases agree with TRBD1. Germline trimming cut 5 bases from V and 3 bases from J; bases unmatched to any gene: 11. Germline values: CDR1 KGHSH, CDR2 LQKENI. The CDR3 is made up of 16 amino acids. CDR3 amino acids: CASSLTLSTGTDTQYF. CDR3 in DNA: TGTGCCAGCTCATTAACCCTTTCGACAGGGACAGATACGCAGTATTTT.

The genes are TRBV11-2 and TRBJ1-5, with TRBD1 identical over 8 bases. With V trimmed by 5 bases and J by 0 bases, 15 bases remained unmatched. This CDR3 contains 19 residues. Looked up from germline, CDR1 is SGHAT and CDR2 is FQNNGV. DNA of the CDR3: TGTGCCAGCAGCAGAACCGGGACAGGATTAGGGGCTAGCAATCAGCCCCAGCATTTT. This codes for CASSRTGTGLGASNQPQHF.

The chain's CDR3 is CASSLGAPTDTQYF. DNA for the CDR3: TGCGCCAGCAGTCTGGGGGCGCCCACAGATACGCAGTATTTT. The chain joins TRBV4-3 to TRBJ2-3, with a tentative D call TRBD1 (6 bases). The length of the CDR3 is 14 residues. Looked up from germline, CDR1 is LGHNA and CDR2 is YSLEER. Trimming left V 6 bases short and J 2 bases short, with 12 bases between.

The chain couples TRBV6-5 to TRBJ1-2, with TRBD1 matching over 8 bases. CDR1 and CDR2 (germline): MNHEY, SVGAGI. This CDR3 is 13 amino acids long. The trim removed 5 bases at V and 8 bases at J, leaving 7 bases unmatched. CDR3 DNA: TGTGCCAGCAGTCTCCAGGGGGCTTACGGCTACACCTTC. Amino acids: CASSLQGAYGYTF.

The chain uses TRBV19 and TRBJ1-5, with D maybe TRBD1 (5 bases). The germline V gene has CDR1 LNHDA and CDR2 SQIVND (reference sequence). V shed 1 base and J shed 5 bases, with 9 bases lying between them. This CDR3 comprises 14 residues. The CDR3 spells CASSIVGGDQPQHF. The CDR3 DNA sequence: TGTGCCAGTAGTATAGTTGGGGGGGATCAGCCCCAGCATTTT.

The rearrangement uses TRBV5-1 and TRBJ1-1, with D possibly TRBD1 on 5 matching bases. The CDR3 length is 15 residues. Trimming removed 0 bases from V and 1 base from J, with 10 bases in between. Germline CDR1 SGHRS, CDR2 YFSETQ. DNA of the CDR3: TGCGCCAGCAGCTTGGCTCCGGGGGGGAACACTGAAGCTTTCTTT. It yields the protein CASSLAPGGNTEAFF.

The J gene is TRBJ1-2, the V gene TRBV6-6; perhaps TRBD1 as D (6 bases). Germline assignment: CDR1 MNHNY and CDR2 SVGAGI (reference sequence). Trimming removed 2 bases from V and 8 bases from J, with 18 bases in between. The CDR3 sequence is 15 residues long. The CDR3, as DNA: TGTGCCAGCAGTTACGTCGGGGGGCTATATGAAGGCTACACCTTC. This codes for CASSYVGGLYEGYTF.

J is TRBJ1-2 and V is TRBV19; D remains unclear. The V gene lost 4 bases and the J gene lost 7 bases, with 7 bases spanning the gap. The germline gives CDR1 LNHDA, CDR2 SQIVND (reference sequence). The CDR3 totals 11 residues. For the CDR3, the DNA is TGTGCCAGTAGTACCGCGAGTGGCTACACCTTC. Translating gives CASSTASGYTF.

The V and J genes are TRBV5-1 and TRBJ2-3; 8 nucleotides match TRBD1. The CDR3 runs 15 residues. Germline lookup yields CDR1 SGHRS and CDR2 YFSETQ. V dropped 7 bases and J dropped 3; count of bases not matched to a gene: 10. The CDR3, as DNA: TGCGCCAGCTCCTGGACAGGGAGTGGAACAGATACGCAGTATTTT. Amino acids: CASSWTGSGTDTQYF.

V is TRBV10-2 and J is TRBJ2-3, with TRBD1 as a possible D gene (5 bases). V was pared by 10 bases and J by 5 bases, with 16 bases between. CDR1 and CDR2 from the germline V gene are WSHSY and SAAADI. This CDR3 has 13 residues. CDR3 nucleotide sequence: TGCGCCACCACAGAAGGGGTTCTAGATACGCAGTATTTT. Translating gives CATTEGVLDTQYF.

This clone was counted only a few times. J is TRBJ1-2 and V is TRBV18; maybe TRBD1 (5 bases). V lost 0 bases and J 0 bases, leaving 8 bases between the germline ends. The CDR3 loop spans 15 amino acids. Germline loops: CDR1 KGHSH, CDR2 LQKENI. The CDR3 nucleotides are TGTGCCAGCTCACCACCCGGGGGAGCTAACTATGGCTACACCTTC. Protein sequence: CASSPPGGANYGYTF.

The chain uses TRBV5-5 and TRBJ2-1, with 11 bases identical to TRBD2. Germline assignment: CDR1 SGHKS and CDR2 YYEKEE (reference sequence). V was pared by 4 bases and J by 7 bases, with 10 bases of the junction left unmatched. This CDR3 spans 16 amino acids. CDR3 sequence: CASSMGVAGGQNEQFF. CDR3 bases: TGTGCCAGCAGCATGGGCGTAGCGGGGGGGCAGAATGAGCAGTTCTTC.

This clone has just a few counts. The rearrangement uses TRBV5-1 and TRBJ1-4, with 7 bases that match TRBD1. Germline V gene lookup returns CDR1 SGHRS and CDR2 YFSETQ. Trimming at V came to 2 bases and at J to 2 bases, leaving 3 bases not matched to a gene. The CDR3 covers 15 residues. The CDR3 sequence: CASSLQQGTNEKLFF. The CDR3 nucleotides read TGCGCCAGCAGCTTACAACAGGGGACTAATGAAAAACTGTTTTTT. The variable domain in full, with the rest retrieved from reference TRBV5-1 and TRBJ1-4, is KAGVTQTPRYLIKTRGQQVTLSCSPISGHRSVSWYQQTPGQGLQFLFEYFSETQRNKGNFPGRFSGRQFSNSRSEMNVSTLELGDSALYLCASSLQQGTNEKLFFGSGTQLSVL.

The genes are TRBV6-5 and TRBJ1-2; D possibly corresponds to TRBD1 (6 bases). V gave up 6 bases and J gave up 4 bases, with 15 bases separating them. The CDR3 spans 14 residues. Germline V gene lookup returns CDR1 MNHEY and CDR2 SVGAGI. The chain's CDR3 is CASRTTGSRYGYTF. Here the CDR3 DNA reads TGTGCCAGCAGAACTACAGGGTCCCGCTATGGCTACACCTTC.

The chain has TRBV6-5 and TRBJ1-1, with D possibly matching TRBD1 (6 bases). The CDR3 is made up of 14 amino acids. Trimming removed 6 bases from V and 1 base from J, with 12 bases in between. Germline V gives CDR1 MNHEY, CDR2 SVGAGI. In DNA, the CDR3 is TGTGCCAGCAGCCGGGACAACTGGAACACTGAAGCTTTCTTT. As protein: CASSRDNWNTEAFF.

V is TRBV6-2 or TRBV6-3 and J is TRBJ1-4; 7 bases agree with TRBD1. The V segment lost 5 bases and the J segment 0 bases; nucleotides outside the gene matches: 3. The CDR3 length is 15 residues. CDR1 and CDR2 (germline): MNHEY, SVGEGT. The CDR3 protein is CASSPGQATNEKLFF. CDR3 nucleotides: TGTGCCAGCAGTCCCGGACAGGCAACTAATGAAAAACTGTTTTTT.

The DNA for the CDR3 is TGTGCCAGTAGTATAGAGGGGAGCTCTGGGGCCAACGTCCTGACTTTC. Translating it yields CASSIEGSSGANVLTF. This chain links TRBV19 with TRBJ2-6; weak D call: TRBD2 (5 bases). CDR1 is LNHDA and CDR2 is SQIVND in the germline V gene (reference sequence). The CDR3 covers 16 residues. V lost 0 bases to trimming and J lost 0 bases, with 6 bases between them. Supplemented by reference TRBV19 and TRBJ2-6, the full variable domain reads DGGITQSPKYLFRKEGQNVTLSCEQNLNHDAMYWYRQDPGQGLRLIYYSQIVNDFQKGDIAEGYSVSREKKESFPLTVTSAQKNPTAFYLCASSIEGSSGANVLTFGAGSRLTVL.

The DNA for the CDR3 is TGTGCCTCTATGAGGACAGGGGGGGTTTCTGGAGAGCAGTACTTC. Protein product: CASMRTGGVSGEQYF. V gene TRBV27 combines with J gene TRBJ2-7; 10 bases agree with TRBD1. CDR1 and CDR2 from the germline V gene are MNHEY and SMNVEV (reference sequence). The CDR3 is 15 amino acids. Trimming removed 11 bases from V and 7 bases from J; junction bases left unmatched: 17.

In its sample, this clone was seen a few times. The chain joins TRBV6-5 to TRBJ1-6; 7 nucleotides agree with TRBD1. CDR1 is MNHEY, CDR2 SVGAGI, per germline. The junction had 5 bases not matched to a gene; V was cut back by 5 bases and J by 7 bases. The CDR3 covers 14 residues. The CDR3 reads CASSRTGKNSPLHF. The CDR3 coding sequence is TGTGCCAGCAGTCGGACAGGCAAAAATTCACCCCTCCACTTT.

V usage is TRBV4-3 and J usage is TRBJ2-1, with 16 bases lining up with TRBD2. CDR1 LGHNA and CDR2 YSLEER come from the germline V gene. CDR3 length: 21 residues. J gave up 7 bases and V 0 bases, and 15 bases lay outside the gene matches. Here the CDR3 DNA reads TGCGCCAGCAGCCAAGAACCCACCGGGACTAGCGGGGGGGCCTTCCAAAATGAGCAGTTCTTC. Its protein is CASSQEPTGTSGGAFQNEQFF.